The TCR beta chain described here comes from a study of T cell responses to AZD1222 COVID-19 vaccine. The data were produced by immunoSEQ multiplex PCR, yet TCRdb's version contains in-frame clones alone and is incomplete. The sample comprises 80,000 to 90,000 clones, around nine tenths of which are singletons, and about 5.4% rests with the top ten. This material consisted of peripheral blood, taken 28 days after the second AZD1222 dose. The sequence was collected from an adult who received the AZD1222 COVID-19 vaccine.

The CDR3 is CASTLRSSGNTIYF. The CDR3 region has the DNA TGTGCCAGTACCCTACGAAGCTCTGGAAACACCATATATTTT. The chain combines TRBV19 with TRBJ1-3, with unresolved D. The CDR3 contains 14 residues. Germline V gene lookup returns CDR1 LNHDA and CDR2 SQIVND (reference sequence). The V gene lost 7 bases and the J gene lost 0 bases, with 10 bases spanning the gap.